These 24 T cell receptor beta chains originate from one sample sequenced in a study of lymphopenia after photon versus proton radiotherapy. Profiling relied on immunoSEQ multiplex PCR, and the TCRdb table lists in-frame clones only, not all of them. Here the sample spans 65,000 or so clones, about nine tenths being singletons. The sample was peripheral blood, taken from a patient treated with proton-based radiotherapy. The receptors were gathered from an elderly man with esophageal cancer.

The CDR3 region has the DNA TGTGCCAGCTCACAGGGACAGGGTGGAGAGACCCAGTACTTC. It specifies CASSQGQGGETQYF. The rearrangement joins TRBV18 to TRBJ2-5; TRBD1 aligns across 9 bases. The CDR3 consists of 14 residues. Looked up from germline, CDR1 is KGHSH and CDR2 is LQKENI. The junction had 4 bases not matched to a gene; V was cut back by 4 bases and J by 4 bases. The variable domain in full, completed from reference TRBV18 and TRBJ2-5, reads NAGVMQNPRHLVRRRGQEARLRCSPMKGHSHVYWYRQLPEEGLKFMVYLQKENIIDESGMPKERFSAEFPKEGPSILRIQQVVRGDSAAYFCASSQGQGGETQYFGPGTRLLVL.

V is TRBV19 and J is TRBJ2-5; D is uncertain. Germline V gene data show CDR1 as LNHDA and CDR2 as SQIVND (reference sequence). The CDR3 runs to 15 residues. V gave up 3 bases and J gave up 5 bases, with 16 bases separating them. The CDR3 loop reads CASSIIGRRPETQYF. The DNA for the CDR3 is TGTGCCAGTAGTATCATCGGCCGGCGGCCGGAGACCCAGTACTTC.

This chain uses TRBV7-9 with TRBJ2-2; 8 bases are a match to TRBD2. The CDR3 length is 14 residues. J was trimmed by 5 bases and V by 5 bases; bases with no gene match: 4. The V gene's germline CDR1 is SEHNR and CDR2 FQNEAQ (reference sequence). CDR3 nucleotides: TGTGCCAGCAGCCCCGGGAGGGAGACCGGGGAGCTGTTTTTT. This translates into CASSPGRETGELFF.

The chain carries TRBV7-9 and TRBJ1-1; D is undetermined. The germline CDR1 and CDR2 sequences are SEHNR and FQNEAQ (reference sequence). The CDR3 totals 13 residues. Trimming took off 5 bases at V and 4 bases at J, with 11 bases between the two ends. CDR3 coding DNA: TGTGCCAGCAGCCCCGCGTTTAGCACTGAAGCTTTCTTT. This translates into CASSPAFSTEAFF.

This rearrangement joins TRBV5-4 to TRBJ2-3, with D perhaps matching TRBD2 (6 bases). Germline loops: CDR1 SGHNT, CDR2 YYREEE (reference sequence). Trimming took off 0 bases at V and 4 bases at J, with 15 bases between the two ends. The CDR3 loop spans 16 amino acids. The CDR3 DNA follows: TGTGCCAGCAGCTTGGGGGTTAGCGGCCAATCAGATACGCAGTATTTT. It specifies CASSLGVSGQSDTQYF.

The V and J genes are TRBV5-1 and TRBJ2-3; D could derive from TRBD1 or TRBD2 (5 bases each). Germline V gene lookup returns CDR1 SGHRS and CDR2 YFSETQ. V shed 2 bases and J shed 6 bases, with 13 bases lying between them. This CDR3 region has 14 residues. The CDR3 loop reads CASSFGTPGDTQYF. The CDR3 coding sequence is TGCGCCAGCAGCTTTGGGACCCCCGGTGATACGCAGTATTTT. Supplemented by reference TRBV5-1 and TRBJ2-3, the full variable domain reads KAGVTQTPRYLIKTRGQQVTLSCSPISGHRSVSWYQQTPGQGLQFLFEYFSETQRNKGNFPGRFSGRQFSNSRSEMNVSTLELGDSALYLCASSFGTPGDTQYFGPGTRLTVL.

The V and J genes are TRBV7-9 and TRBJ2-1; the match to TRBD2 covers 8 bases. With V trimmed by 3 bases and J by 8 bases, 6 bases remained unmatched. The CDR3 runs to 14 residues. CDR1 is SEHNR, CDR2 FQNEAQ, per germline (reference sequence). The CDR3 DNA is TGTGCCAGCAGCTTCCCGGGGGGGCCCTATGAGCAGTTCTTC. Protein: CASSFPGGPYEQFF.

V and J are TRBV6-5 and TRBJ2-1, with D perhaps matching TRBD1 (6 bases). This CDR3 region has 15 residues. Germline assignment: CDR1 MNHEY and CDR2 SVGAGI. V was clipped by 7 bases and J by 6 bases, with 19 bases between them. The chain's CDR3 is CASNPQGVSFNEQFF. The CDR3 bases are TGTGCCAGCAATCCACAGGGTGTGTCTTTCAATGAGCAGTTCTTC.

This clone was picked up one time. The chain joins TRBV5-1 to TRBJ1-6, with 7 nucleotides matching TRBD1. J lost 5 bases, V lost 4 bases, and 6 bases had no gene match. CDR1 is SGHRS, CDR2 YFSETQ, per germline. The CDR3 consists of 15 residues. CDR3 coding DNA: TGCGCCAGCAGCGCGAGGACAGGAGATAATTCACCCCTCCACTTT. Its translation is CASSARTGDNSPLHF.

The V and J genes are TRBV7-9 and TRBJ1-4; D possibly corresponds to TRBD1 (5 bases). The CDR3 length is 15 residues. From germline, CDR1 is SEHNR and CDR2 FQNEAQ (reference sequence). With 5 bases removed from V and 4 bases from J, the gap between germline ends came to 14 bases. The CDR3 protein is CASSPQGGFNEKLFF. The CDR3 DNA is TGTGCCAGCAGCCCCCAGGGCGGTTTTAATGAAAAACTGTTTTTT. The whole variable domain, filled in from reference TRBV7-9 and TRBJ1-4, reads DTGVSQNPRHKITKRGQNVTFRCDPISEHNRLYWYRQTLGQGPEFLTYFQNEAQLEKSRLLSDRFSAERPKGSFSTLEIQRTEQGDSAMYLCASSPQGGFNEKLFFGSGTQLSVL.

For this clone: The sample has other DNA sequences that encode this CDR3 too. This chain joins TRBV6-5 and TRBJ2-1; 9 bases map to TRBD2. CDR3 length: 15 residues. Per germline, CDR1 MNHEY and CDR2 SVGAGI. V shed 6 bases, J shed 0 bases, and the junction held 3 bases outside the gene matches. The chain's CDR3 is CASSYSGGSYNEQFF. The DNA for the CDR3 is TGTGCCAGCAGCTATAGCGGGGGCTCCTACAATGAGCAGTTCTTC.

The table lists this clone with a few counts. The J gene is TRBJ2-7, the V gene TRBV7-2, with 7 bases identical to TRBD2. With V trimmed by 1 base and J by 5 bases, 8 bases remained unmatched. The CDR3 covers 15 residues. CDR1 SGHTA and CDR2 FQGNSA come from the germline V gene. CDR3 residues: CASSLVGGRADEQYF. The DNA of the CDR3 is TGTGCCAGCAGCTTAGTTGGTGGGAGGGCAGACGAGCAGTACTTC.

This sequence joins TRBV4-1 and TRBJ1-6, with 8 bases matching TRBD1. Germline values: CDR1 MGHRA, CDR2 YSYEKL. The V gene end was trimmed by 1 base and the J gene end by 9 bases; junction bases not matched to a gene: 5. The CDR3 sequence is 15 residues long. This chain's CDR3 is CASSQVVTGASPLHF. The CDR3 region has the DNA TGCGCCAGCAGCCAAGTTGTGACAGGGGCTTCACCCCTCCACTTT.

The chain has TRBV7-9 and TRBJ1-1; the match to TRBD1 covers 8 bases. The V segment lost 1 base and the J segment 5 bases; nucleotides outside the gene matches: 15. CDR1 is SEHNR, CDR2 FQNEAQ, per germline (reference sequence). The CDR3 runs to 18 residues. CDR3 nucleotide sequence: TGTGCCAGCAGCTTAGTAATTGGGACAGGTCGGATCGGGACTGAAGCTTTCTTT. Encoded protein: CASSLVIGTGRIGTEAFF. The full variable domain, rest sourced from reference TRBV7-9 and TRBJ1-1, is DTGVSQNPRHKITKRGQNVTFRCDPISEHNRLYWYRQTLGQGPEFLTYFQNEAQLEKSRLLSDRFSAERPKGSFSTLEIQRTEQGDSAMYLCASSLVIGTGRIGTEAFFGQGTRLTVV.

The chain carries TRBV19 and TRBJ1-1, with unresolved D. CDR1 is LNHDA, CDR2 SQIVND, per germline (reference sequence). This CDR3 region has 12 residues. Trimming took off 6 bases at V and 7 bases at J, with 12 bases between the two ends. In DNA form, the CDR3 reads TGTGCCAGTAGCTTCCCAGCCATTGAAGCTTTCTTT. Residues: CASSFPAIEAFF.

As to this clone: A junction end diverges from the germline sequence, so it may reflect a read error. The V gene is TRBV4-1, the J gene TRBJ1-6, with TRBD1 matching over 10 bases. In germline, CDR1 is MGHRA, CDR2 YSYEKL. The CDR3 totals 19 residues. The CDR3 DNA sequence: TGCGCCAGCAGCCAAGATTCTCCGGGACAGGGGTCCTCTAATTCACCCCTCCACTTT. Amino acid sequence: CASSQDSPGQGSSNSPLHF.

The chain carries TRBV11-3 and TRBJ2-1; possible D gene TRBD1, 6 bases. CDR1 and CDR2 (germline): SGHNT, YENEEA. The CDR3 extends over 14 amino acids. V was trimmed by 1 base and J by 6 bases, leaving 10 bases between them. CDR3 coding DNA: TGTGCCAGCAGCTTAGGGGACATCCCCAATGAGCAGTTCTTC. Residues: CASSLGDIPNEQFF.

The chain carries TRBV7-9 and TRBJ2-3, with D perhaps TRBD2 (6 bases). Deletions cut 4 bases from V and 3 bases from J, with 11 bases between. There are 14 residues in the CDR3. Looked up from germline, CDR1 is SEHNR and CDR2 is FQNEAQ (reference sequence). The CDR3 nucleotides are TGTGCCAGCAGCTCCGTCGGGGGAACAGATACGCAGTATTTT. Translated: CASSSVGGTDTQYF.

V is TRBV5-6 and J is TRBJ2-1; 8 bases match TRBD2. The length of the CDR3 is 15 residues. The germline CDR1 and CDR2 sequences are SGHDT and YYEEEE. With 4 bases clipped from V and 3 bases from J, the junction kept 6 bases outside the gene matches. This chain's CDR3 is CASSRGLASYNEQFF. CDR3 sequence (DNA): TGTGCCAGCAGCCGAGGACTAGCAAGCTACAATGAGCAGTTCTTC.

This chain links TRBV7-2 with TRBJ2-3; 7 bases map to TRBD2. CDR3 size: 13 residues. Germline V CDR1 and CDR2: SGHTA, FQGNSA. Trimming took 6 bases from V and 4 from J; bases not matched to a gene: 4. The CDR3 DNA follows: TGTGCCAGCAGGGCGGGGGTGGCAGATACGCAGTATTTT. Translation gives CASRAGVADTQYF. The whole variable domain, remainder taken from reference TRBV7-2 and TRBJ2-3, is GAGVSQSPSNKVTEKGKDVELRCDPISGHTALYWYRQSLGQGLEFLIYFQGNSAPDKSGLPSDRFSAERTGGSVSTLTIQRTQQEDSAVYLCASRAGVADTQYFGPGTRLTVL.

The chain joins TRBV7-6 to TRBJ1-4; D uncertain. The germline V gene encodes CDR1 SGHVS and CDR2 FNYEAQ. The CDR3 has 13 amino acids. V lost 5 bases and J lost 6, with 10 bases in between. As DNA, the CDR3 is TGTGCCAGCAGCCGCACGGCGGATGAAAAACTGTTTTTT. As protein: CASSRTADEKLFF.

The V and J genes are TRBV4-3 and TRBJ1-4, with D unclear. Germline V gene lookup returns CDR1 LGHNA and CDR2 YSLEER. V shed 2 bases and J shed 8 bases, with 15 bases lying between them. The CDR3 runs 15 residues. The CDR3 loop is CASSQRTGSEEKLFF. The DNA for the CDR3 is TGCGCCAGCAGCCAACGGACGGGGTCGGAGGAAAAACTGTTTTTT.

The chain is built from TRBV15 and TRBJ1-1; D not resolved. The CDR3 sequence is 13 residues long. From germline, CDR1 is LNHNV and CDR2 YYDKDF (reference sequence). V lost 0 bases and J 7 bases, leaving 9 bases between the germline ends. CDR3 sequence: CATSRDQSGEAFF. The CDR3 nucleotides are TGTGCCACCAGCAGAGATCAGAGTGGTGAAGCTTTCTTT.

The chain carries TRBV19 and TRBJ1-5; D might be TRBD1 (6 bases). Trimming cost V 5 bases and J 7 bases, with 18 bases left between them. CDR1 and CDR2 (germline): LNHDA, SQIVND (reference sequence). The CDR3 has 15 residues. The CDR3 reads CASSFRDTDSQPQHF. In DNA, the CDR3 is TGTGCCAGTAGTTTCCGGGACACTGATTCGCAGCCCCAGCATTTT.